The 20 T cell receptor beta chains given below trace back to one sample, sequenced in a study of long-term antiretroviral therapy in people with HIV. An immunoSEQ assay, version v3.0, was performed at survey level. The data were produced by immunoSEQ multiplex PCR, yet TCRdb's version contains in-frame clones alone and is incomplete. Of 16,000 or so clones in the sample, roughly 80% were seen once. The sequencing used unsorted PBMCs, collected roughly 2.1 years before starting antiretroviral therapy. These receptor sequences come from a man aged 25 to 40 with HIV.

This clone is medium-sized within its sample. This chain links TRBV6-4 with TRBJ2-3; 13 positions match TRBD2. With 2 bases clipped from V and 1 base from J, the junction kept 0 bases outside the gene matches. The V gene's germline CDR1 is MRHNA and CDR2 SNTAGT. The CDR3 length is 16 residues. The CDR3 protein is CASSDGTSGGTDTQYF. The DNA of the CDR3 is TGTGCCAGCAGTGACGGGACTAGCGGGGGCACAGATACGCAGTATTTT.

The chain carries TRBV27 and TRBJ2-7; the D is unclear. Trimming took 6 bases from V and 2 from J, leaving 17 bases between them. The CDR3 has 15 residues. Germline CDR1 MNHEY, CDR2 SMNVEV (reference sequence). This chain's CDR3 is CASSPGPADPYEQYF. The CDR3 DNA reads TGTGCCAGCAGCCCGGGCCCGGCAGACCCCTACGAGCAGTACTTC.

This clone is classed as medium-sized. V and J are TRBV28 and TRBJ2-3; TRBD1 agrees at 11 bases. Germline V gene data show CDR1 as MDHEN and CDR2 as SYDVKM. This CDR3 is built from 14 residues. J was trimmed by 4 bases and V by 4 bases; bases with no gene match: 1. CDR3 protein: CASSWTGGADTQYF. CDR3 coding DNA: TGTGCCAGCAGTTGGACAGGGGGCGCAGATACGCAGTATTTT.

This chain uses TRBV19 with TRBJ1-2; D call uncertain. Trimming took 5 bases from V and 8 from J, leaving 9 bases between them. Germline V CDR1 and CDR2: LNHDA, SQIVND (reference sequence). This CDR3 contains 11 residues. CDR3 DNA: TGTGCCAGTAGTTTCCGAGGCGGCTACACCTTC. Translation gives CASSFRGGYTF. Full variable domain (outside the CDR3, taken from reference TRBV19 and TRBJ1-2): DGGITQSPKYLFRKEGQNVTLSCEQNLNHDAMYWYRQDPGQGLRLIYYSQIVNDFQKGDIAEGYSVSREKKESFPLTVTSAQKNPTAFYLCASSFRGGYTFGSGTRLTVV.

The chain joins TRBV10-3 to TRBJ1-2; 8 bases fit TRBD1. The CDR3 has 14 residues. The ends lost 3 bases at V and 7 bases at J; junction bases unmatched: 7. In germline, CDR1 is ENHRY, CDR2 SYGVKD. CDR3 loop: CAISESTGVGGYTF. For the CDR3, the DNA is TGTGCCATCAGTGAATCGACAGGGGTGGGTGGCTACACCTTC.

The CDR3 DNA reads as TGTGCCAGCTCACCACCACGGGGGGCTTCCTACGAGCAGTACTTC. It encodes CASSPPRGASYEQYF. V gene TRBV18 combines with J gene TRBJ2-7; D might be TRBD2 (7 bases). With 0 bases removed from V and 1 base from J, the gap between germline ends came to 10 bases. The length of the CDR3 is 15 residues. Germline V lookup: CDR1 KGHSH, CDR2 LQKENI. Together with reference TRBV18 and TRBJ2-7, the CDR3 gives the full variable domain: NAGVMQNPRHLVRRRGQEARLRCSPMKGHSHVYWYRQLPEEGLKFMVYLQKENIIDESGMPKERFSAEFPKEGPSILRIQQVVRGDSAAYFCASSPPRGASYEQYFGPGTRLTVT.

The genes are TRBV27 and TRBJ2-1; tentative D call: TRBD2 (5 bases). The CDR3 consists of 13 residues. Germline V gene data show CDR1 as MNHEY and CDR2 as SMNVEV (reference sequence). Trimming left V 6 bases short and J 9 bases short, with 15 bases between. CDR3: CASRTPKRAEQFF. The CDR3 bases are TGTGCCAGCAGAACGCCCAAGAGGGCTGAGCAGTTCTTC.

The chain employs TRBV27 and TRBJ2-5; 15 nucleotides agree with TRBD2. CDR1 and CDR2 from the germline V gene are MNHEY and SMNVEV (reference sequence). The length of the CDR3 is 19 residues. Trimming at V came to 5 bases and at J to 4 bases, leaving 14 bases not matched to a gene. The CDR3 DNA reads TGTGCCAGCAGTCGAGGGACGGGACTAGCGGGGGGTGCTCGAGAGACCCAGTACTTC. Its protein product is CASSRGTGLAGGARETQYF.

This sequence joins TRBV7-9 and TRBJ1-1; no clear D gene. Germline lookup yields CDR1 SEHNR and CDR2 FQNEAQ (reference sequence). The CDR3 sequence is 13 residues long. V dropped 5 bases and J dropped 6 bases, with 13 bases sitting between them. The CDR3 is CASSLPVIPEAFF. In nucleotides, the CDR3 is TGTGCCAGCAGCCTTCCCGTGATCCCTGAAGCTTTCTTT.

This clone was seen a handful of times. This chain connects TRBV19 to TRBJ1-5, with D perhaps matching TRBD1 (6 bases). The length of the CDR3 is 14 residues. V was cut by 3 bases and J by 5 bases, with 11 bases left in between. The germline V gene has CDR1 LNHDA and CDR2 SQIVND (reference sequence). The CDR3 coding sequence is TGTGCCAGTAGTATTTCTGGGGGCGATCAGCCCCAGCATTTT. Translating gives CASSISGGDQPQHF.

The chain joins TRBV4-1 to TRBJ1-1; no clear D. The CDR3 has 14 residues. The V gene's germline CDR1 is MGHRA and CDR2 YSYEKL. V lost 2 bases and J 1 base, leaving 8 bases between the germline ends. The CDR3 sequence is CASSQIARNTEAFF. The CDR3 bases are TGCGCCAGCAGCCAAATTGCCAGGAACACTGAAGCTTTCTTT.

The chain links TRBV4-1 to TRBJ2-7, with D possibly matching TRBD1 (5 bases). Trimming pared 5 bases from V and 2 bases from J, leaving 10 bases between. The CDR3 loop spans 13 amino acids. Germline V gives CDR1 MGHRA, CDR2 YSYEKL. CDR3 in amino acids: CASSLDNPYEQYF. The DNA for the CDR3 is TGCGCCAGCAGCTTGGACAACCCCTACGAGCAGTACTTC.

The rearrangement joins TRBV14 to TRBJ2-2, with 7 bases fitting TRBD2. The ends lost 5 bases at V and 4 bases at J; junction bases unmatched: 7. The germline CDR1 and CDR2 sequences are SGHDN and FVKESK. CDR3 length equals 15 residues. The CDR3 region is CASSKGIAGTGELFF. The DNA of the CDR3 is TGTGCCAGCAGCAAGGGAATAGCGGGCACCGGGGAGCTGTTTTTT.

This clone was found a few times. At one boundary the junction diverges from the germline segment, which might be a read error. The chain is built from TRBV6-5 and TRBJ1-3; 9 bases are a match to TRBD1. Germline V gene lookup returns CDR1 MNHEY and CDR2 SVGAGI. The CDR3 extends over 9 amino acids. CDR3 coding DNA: TGCCACAGGGGGCTGACCATATATTTT. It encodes CHRGLTIYF.

The CDR3 nucleotides are TGTGCCAGCAAAACCGGGACAGCCAAAAACATTCAGTACTTC. This codes for CASKTGTAKNIQYF. The chain couples TRBV25-1 to TRBJ2-4; possibly TRBD1 or TRBD2 for D (5 bases each). CDR1 and CDR2 from the germline V gene are MGHDK and SYGVNS. Trimming removed 7 bases from V and 0 bases from J, with 10 bases in between. The CDR3 contains 14 residues.

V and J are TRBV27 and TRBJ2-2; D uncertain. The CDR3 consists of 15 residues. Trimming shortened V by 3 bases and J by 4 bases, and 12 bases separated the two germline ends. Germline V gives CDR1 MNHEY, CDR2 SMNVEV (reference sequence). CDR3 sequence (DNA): TGTGCCAGCAGTTTCGATCGTAGCAGCACCGGGGAGCTGTTTTTT. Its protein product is CASSFDRSSTGELFF.

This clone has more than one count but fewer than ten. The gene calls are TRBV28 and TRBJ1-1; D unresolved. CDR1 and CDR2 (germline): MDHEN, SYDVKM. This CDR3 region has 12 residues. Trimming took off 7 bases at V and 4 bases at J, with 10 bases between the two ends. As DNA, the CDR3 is TGTGCCAGCATCAGCCTCGGCACTGAAGCTTTCTTT. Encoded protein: CASISLGTEAFF. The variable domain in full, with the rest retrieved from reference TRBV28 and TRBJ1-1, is DVKVTQSSRYLVKRTGEKVFLECVQDMDHENMFWYRQDPGLGLRLIYFSYDVKMKEKGDIPEGYSVSREKKERFSLILESASTNQTSMYLCASISLGTEAFFGQGTRLTVV.

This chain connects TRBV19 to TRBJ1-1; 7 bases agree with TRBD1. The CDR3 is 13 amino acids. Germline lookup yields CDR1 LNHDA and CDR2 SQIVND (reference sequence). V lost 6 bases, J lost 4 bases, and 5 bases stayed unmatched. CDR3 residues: CASRRAGGTEAFF. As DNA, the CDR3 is TGTGCCAGTAGAAGGGCAGGGGGCACTGAAGCTTTCTTT.

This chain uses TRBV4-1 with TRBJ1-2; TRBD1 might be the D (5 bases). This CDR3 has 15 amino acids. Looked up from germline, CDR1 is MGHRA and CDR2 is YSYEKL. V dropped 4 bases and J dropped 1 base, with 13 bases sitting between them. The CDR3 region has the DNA TGCGCCAGCAGCCCAGGGTCTCCCAGTAACTATGGCTACACCTTC. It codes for CASSPGSPSNYGYTF.

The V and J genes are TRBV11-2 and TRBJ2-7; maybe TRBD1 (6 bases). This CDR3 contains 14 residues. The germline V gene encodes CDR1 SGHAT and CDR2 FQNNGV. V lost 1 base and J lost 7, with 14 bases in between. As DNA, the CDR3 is TGTGCCAGCAGCTTAGCAGGGGCCCTCGGGGAGCAGTACTTC. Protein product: CASSLAGALGEQYF.